Following are 21 T cell receptor beta chains from one sample sequenced in a study of shared clonotypes between healthy human individuals. The protocol was immunoSEQ multiplex PCR, while the TCRdb copy is restricted to in-frame clones and leaves out a portion. Among some 650,000 clones listed, around 97% were seen once. Sequenced input: naive CD4+ T cells sorted from blood. Indicated subset: CD45RA+ positively selected. These receptors were obtained from a woman in her 30s in good health.

The V and J genes are TRBV7-3 and TRBJ2-3; 10 bases match TRBD2. Trimming removed 5 bases from V and 7 bases from J; junction bases left unmatched: 18. CDR1 is SGHTA and CDR2 is FQGTGA in the germline V gene. The CDR3 contains 18 residues. The CDR3 region is CASSRGSGLSGGFNTQYF. CDR3 sequence (DNA): TGTGCCAGCAGCCGAGGTTCCGGACTTAGCGGGGGGTTTAATACGCAGTATTTT. Complete variable domain (other parts from reference TRBV7-3 and TRBJ2-3): GAGVSQTPSNKVTEKGKYVELRCDPISGHTALYWYRQSLGQGPEFLIYFQGTGAADDSGLPNDRFFAVRPEGSVSTLKIQRTERGDSAVYLCASSRGSGLSGGFNTQYFGPGTRLTVL.

The chain has TRBV5-4 and TRBJ2-7; D unclear. The length of the CDR3 is 15 residues. The V end was cut by 4 bases, the J end by 0 bases, with 14 bases between. Looked up from germline, CDR1 is SGHNT and CDR2 is YYREEE (reference sequence). The CDR3 protein is CASSPPGQASYEQYF. The CDR3 bases are TGTGCCAGCAGCCCCCCGGGTCAGGCCTCCTACGAGCAGTACTTC.

CDR3 residues: CASSERTGGPSGELFF. The CDR3 coding sequence is TGTGCCAGCAGTGAAAGGACAGGGGGCCCCTCCGGGGAGCTGTTTTTT. The chain links TRBV2 to TRBJ2-2; 11 bases are a match to TRBD1. The CDR3 totals 16 residues. Germline CDR1 reads SNHLY; CDR2 reads FYNNEI. Trimming took 2 bases from V and 6 from J; bases not matched to a gene: 5. Complete variable domain (other parts from reference TRBV2 and TRBJ2-2): EPEVTQTPSHQVTQMGQEVILRCVPISNHLYFYWYRQILGQKVEFLVSFYNNEISEKSEIFDDQFSVERPDGSNFTLKIRSTKLEDSAMYFCASSERTGGPSGELFFGEGSRLTVL.

CDR3 in amino acids: CASSLVADYEQYF. For the CDR3, the DNA is TGCGCCAGCAGCTTGGTCGCGGACTACGAGCAGTACTTC. The J gene is TRBJ2-5, the V gene TRBV5-1; the D is unclear. The J call is doubtful: the DNA matches TRBJ2-7 better. Looked up from germline, CDR1 is SGHRS and CDR2 is YFSETQ. The CDR3 loop spans 13 amino acids.

This sequence joins TRBV2 and TRBJ2-5; D perhaps matches TRBD1 (5 bases). Germline V gene sequence: CDR1 SNHLY, CDR2 FYNNEI. This CDR3 comprises 14 residues. V lost 10 bases and J 0 bases, leaving 15 bases between the germline ends. The CDR3 loop reads CATDQQGNQETQYF. CDR3 coding DNA: TGTGCCACAGACCAGCAGGGAAACCAAGAGACCCAGTACTTC.

The V and J genes are TRBV21-1 and TRBJ2-3. TRBV21-1 is flagged as a pseudogene. The CDR3 loop spans 16 amino acids. CDR3 sequence: CASDRYPGPGTDTQYF. In nucleotides, the CDR3 is TGTGCCAGCGACCGCTATCCGGGACCGGGCACAGATACGCAGTATTTT.

This rearrangement joins TRBV6-4 to TRBJ2-3; 7 positions match TRBD2. This CDR3 spans 14 amino acids. In germline, CDR1 is MRHNA, CDR2 SNTAGT. The ends lost 2 bases at V and 6 bases at J; junction bases unmatched: 5. CDR3 loop: CASSDRGGSDTQYF. The CDR3 coding sequence is TGTGCCAGCAGTGACCGGGGCGGGAGCGATACGCAGTATTTT.

V is TRBV6-6 and J is TRBJ1-2, with D maybe TRBD1 (5 bases). V was shortened by 7 bases and J by 4 bases, with 13 bases between the two germline ends. The CDR3 totals 13 residues. The germline CDR1 and CDR2 sequences are MNHNY and SVGAGI (reference sequence). The CDR3 region has the DNA TGTGCCAGCATCCAGGCAGGGACCTATGGCTACACCTTC. It specifies CASIQAGTYGYTF.

The chain links TRBV10-3 to TRBJ2-1; 7 bases align to TRBD2. The CDR3 is 14 amino acids. Germline V CDR1 and CDR2: ENHRY, SYGVKD. After removal of 4 bases from V and 6 bases from J, the junction contained 6 bases not matched to a gene. CDR3 nucleotide sequence: TGTGCCATCAGTGTTCACGGGGGGATCAATGAGCAGTTCTTC. Its translation is CAISVHGGINEQFF.

This clone has just one count. The chain combines TRBV11-2 with TRBJ2-5; 12 bases align to TRBD2. V shed 0 bases, J shed 0 bases, and the junction held 11 bases outside the gene matches. The CDR3 extends over 20 amino acids. Germline CDR1 reads SGHAT; CDR2 reads FQNNGV. CDR3 sequence reads: CASSLDAPGLAGHYQETQYF. CDR3 sequence (DNA): TGTGCCAGCAGCTTAGATGCCCCAGGACTAGCGGGACACTACCAAGAGACCCAGTACTTC.

This rearrangement joins TRBV5-1 to TRBJ2-5; 9 nucleotides agree with TRBD1. The ends lost 6 bases at V and 5 bases at J; junction bases unmatched: 14. This CDR3 region has 16 residues. In germline, CDR1 is SGHRS, CDR2 YFSETQ. Here the CDR3 DNA reads TGCGCCAGCAAATTAGAACCGGGACAGGGTGGCGAGACCCAGTACTTC. Translated: CASKLEPGQGGETQYF.

A remark on this clone: An end of the junction does not agree with germline; a read error may underlie this. The gene calls are TRBV7-2 and TRBJ2-7, with a weak D call TRBD1 (6 bases). CDR3 length: 13 residues. Looked up from germline, CDR1 is SGHTA and CDR2 is FQGNSA. The CDR3 DNA reads as TGTGCCAGCAGCTTAGAGTATGGGTGGGACACCCTCTTC. This gives the protein CASSLEYGWDTLF. Full variable domain (missing parts from reference TRBV7-2 and TRBJ2-7): GAGVSQSPSNKVTEKGKDVELRCDPISGHTALYWYRQSLGQGLEFLIYFQGNSAPDKSGLPSDRFSAERTGGSVSTLTIQRTQQEDSAVYLCASSLEYGWDTLFGPGTRLTVT.

The rearrangement uses TRBV11-2 and TRBJ2-1; D remains unclear. This CDR3 is built from 12 residues. Germline V CDR1 and CDR2: SGHAT, FQNNGV. V lost 2 bases and J lost 12, with 11 bases in between. DNA for the CDR3: TGTGCCAGCAGCTTAATTTCTAGTGGGCAGTTCTTC. Protein: CASSLISSGQFF.

The V call is TRBV15, the J call TRBJ2-7; D is perhaps TRBD1 or TRBD2 (5 bases each). Germline CDR1 LNHNV, CDR2 YYDKDF (reference sequence). V lost 1 base and J lost 2, with 15 bases in between. The CDR3 is 16 amino acids. The CDR3 protein is CATSRGDELRAYEQYF. DNA for the CDR3: TGTGCCACCAGCAGAGGGGACGAACTCAGAGCCTACGAGCAGTACTTC. Filled out from reference TRBV15 and TRBJ2-7, the complete variable domain reads DAMVIQNPRYQVTQFGKPVTLSCSQTLNHNVMYWYQQKSSQAPKLLFHYYDKDFNNEADTPDNFQSRRPNTSFCFLDIRSPGLGDTAMYLCATSRGDELRAYEQYFGPGTRLTVT.

V usage is TRBV6-5 and J usage is TRBJ2-3; D remains ambiguous. Trimming took 5 bases from V and 1 from J, leaving 7 bases between them. Germline CDR1 reads MNHEY; CDR2 reads SVGAGI. This CDR3 is built from 13 residues. The CDR3 sequence is CASSSPGTDTQYF. The CDR3 DNA is TGTGCCAGCAGTAGCCCGGGCACAGATACGCAGTATTTT.

The V and J genes are TRBV12-1 and TRBJ2-5; the tabulated D call, TRBD2, remains unverified against the DNA. TRBV12-1 is tagged as a pseudogene. The CDR3 loop spans 16 amino acids. CDR3 protein: CASSFSGLAGGETQYF. CDR3 coding DNA: TGTGCCAGCAGCTTTTCAGGACTAGCGGGGGGGGAGACCCAGTACTTC.

This clone was observed once. The genes are TRBV4-1 and TRBJ2-3; 7 bases are shared with TRBD2. V was clipped by 4 bases and J by 4 bases; unmatched bases: 5. The CDR3 is 14 residues long. Germline V gives CDR1 MGHRA, CDR2 YSYEKL. The CDR3 sequence: CASSPRLAADTQYF. The CDR3 region has the DNA TGCGCCAGCAGCCCCCGACTAGCCGCAGATACGCAGTATTTT.

This chain joins TRBV19 and TRBJ1-1; 7 bases are shared with TRBD1. The length of the CDR3 is 15 residues. Germline V gene sequence: CDR1 LNHDA, CDR2 SQIVND (reference sequence). V lost 8 bases to trimming and J lost 0 bases; unmatched junction nucleotides: 9. The CDR3 coding sequence is TGTGCCAGTCGGGAGGAAGGGACAGTGAACACTGAAGCTTTCTTT. Protein product: CASREEGTVNTEAFF.

The chain joins TRBV15 to TRBJ2-1; D is undetermined. Trimming left V 1 base short and J 5 bases short, with 15 bases between. Germline CDR1 is LNHNV and CDR2 is YYDKDF (reference sequence). The CDR3 has 16 residues. CDR3 amino acids: CATSRVLWGINNEQFF. DNA for the CDR3: TGTGCCACCAGCAGAGTGTTGTGGGGAATCAACAATGAGCAGTTCTTC.

The J gene is TRBJ1-1, the V gene TRBV18, with no clear D. The CDR3 has 16 residues. The V end was cut by 3 bases, the J end by 0 bases, with 14 bases between. Germline values: CDR1 KGHSH, CDR2 LQKENI. The CDR3 DNA reads as TGTGCCAGCTCACCCGACATTGGGCGAGTGAACACTGAAGCTTTCTTT. Protein sequence: CASSPDIGRVNTEAFF.

The chain uses TRBV27 and TRBJ2-1; 9 bases are shared with TRBD1. Germline CDR1 is MNHEY and CDR2 is SMNVEV (reference sequence). V lost 2 bases, J lost 10 bases, and 9 bases stayed unmatched. The CDR3 runs 15 residues. The CDR3 loop reads CASSLAPDRGEEQFF. CDR3 bases: TGTGCCAGCAGTTTAGCGCCGGACAGGGGCGAAGAGCAGTTCTTC.